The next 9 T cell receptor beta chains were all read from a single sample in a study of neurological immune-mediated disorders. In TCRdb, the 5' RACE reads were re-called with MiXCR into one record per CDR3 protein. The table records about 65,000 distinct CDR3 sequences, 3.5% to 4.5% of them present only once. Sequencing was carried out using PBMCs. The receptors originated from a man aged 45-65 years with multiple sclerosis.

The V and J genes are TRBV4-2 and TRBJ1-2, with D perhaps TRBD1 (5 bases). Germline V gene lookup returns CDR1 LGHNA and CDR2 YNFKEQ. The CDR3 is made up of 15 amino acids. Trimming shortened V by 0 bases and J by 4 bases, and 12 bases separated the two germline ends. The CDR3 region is CASSQDQRGLYGYTF. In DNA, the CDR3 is TGTGCCAGCAGCCAAGACCAGCGGGGACTCTATGGCTACACCTTC.

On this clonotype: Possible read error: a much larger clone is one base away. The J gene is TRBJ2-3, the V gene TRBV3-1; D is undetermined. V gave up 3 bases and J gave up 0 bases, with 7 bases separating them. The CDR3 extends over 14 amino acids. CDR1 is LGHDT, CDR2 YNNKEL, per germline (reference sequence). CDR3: CASSHGSSTDTQYF. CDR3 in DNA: TGTGCCAGCAGCCACGGGTCTAGCACAGATACGCAGTATTTT.

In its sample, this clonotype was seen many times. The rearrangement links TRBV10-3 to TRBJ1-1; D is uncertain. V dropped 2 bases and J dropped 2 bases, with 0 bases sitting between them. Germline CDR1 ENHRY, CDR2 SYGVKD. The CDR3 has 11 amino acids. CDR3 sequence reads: CAISENTEAFF. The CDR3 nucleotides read TGTGCCATCAGTGAGAACACTGAAGCTTTCTTT.

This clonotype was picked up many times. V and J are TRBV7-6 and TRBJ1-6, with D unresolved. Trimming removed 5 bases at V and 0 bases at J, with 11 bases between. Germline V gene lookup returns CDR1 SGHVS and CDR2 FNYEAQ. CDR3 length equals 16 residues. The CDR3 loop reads CASSHAARSYNSPLHF. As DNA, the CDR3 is TGTGCCAGCAGCCACGCCGCCCGCTCCTATAATTCACCCCTCCACTTT.

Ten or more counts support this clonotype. This CDR3 is CSAWGQDNTGELFF. The DNA for the CDR3 is TGCAGTGCTTGGGGACAGGACAACACCGGGGAGCTGTTTTTT. This chain uses TRBV20-1 with TRBJ2-2, with 8 bases fitting TRBD1. V trimming: 5 bases; J trimming: 2 bases; junction bases outside the gene matches: 4. Germline-derived CDR1 and CDR2 are DFQATT and SNEGSKA (reference sequence). This CDR3 is built from 14 residues.

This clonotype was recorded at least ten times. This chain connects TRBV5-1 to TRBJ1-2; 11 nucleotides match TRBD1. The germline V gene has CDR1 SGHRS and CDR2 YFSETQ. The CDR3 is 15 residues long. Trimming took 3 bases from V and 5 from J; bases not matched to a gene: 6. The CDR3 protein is CASSWGTGGIYGYTF. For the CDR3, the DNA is TGCGCCAGCAGCTGGGGGACAGGGGGAATATATGGCTACACCTTC.

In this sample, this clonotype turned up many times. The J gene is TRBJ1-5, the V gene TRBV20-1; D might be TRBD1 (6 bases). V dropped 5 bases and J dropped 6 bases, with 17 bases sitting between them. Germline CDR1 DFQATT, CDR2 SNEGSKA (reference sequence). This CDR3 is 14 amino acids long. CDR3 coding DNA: TGCAGTGCTGAGGCAGGGGCAGGGACTCAGCCCCAGCATTTT. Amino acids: CSAEAGAGTQPQHF.

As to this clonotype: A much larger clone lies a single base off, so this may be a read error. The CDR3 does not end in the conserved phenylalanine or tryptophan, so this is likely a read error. The CDR3 DNA reads TGTGCCAGCAGTTTACAATATGGCTACACCTAC. Encoded protein: CASSLQYGYTY. The chain couples TRBV28 to TRBJ1-2; no firm D call. Per the germline V gene, CDR1 is MDHEN and CDR2 is SYDVKM. The CDR3 has 11 residues. V gave up 2 bases and J gave up 5 bases, with 3 bases separating them.

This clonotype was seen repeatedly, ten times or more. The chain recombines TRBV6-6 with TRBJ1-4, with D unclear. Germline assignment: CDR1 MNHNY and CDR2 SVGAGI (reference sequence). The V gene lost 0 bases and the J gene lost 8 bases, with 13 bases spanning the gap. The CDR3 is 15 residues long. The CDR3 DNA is TGTGCCAGCAGTTACTCCACTATGATCCGGGAAAAACTGTTTTTT. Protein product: CASSYSTMIREKLFF.